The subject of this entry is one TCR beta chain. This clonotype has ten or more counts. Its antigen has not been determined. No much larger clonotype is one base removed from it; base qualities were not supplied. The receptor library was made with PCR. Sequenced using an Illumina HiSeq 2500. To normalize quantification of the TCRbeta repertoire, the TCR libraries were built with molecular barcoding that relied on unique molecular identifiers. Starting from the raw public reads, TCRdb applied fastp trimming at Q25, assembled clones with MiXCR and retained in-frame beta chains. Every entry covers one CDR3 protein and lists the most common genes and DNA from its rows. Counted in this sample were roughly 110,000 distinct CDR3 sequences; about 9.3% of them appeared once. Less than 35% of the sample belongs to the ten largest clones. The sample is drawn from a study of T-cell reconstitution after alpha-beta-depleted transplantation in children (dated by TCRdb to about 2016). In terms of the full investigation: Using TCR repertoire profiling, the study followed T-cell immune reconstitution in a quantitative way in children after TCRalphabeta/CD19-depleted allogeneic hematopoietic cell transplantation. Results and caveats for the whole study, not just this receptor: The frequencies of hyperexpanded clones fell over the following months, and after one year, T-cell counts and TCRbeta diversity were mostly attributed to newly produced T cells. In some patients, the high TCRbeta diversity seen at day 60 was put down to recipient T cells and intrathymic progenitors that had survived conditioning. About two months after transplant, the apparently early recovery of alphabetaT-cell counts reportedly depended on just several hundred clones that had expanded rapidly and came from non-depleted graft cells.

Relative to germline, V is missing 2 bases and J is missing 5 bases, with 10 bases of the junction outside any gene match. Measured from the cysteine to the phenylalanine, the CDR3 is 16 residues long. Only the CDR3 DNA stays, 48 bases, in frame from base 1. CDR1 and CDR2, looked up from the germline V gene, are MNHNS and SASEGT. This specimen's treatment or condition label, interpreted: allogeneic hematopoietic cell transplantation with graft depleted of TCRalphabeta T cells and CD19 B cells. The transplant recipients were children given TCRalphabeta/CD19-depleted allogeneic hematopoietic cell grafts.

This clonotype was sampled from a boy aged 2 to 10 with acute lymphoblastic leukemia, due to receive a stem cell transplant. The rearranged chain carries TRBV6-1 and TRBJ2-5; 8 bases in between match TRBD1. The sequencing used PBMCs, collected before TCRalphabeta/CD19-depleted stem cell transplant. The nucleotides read TGTGCCAGCAGTGAAAGGCGGACAGGGTGGAGGGAGACCCAGTACTTC. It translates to CASSERRTGWRETQYF.